A single sample gave rise to the 18 T cell receptor beta chains below, sequenced in a study of cytomegalovirus exposure and HLA in healthy donors. Assay used: immunoSEQ multiplex PCR; TCRdb lists only in-frame clones, some missing. Of a few hundred thousand clones in the sample, around nine tenths are singletons; the top ten hold 2.9%. The specimen was PBMCs. The receptor source for this set is a woman under 30 in good health and CMV-seronegative.

This chain links TRBV27 with TRBJ2-1, with a weak D call TRBD1 (5 bases). V shed 5 bases and J shed 9 bases, with 11 bases lying between them. Looked up from germline, CDR1 is MNHEY and CDR2 is SMNVEV (reference sequence). The CDR3 is 12 residues long. The CDR3 coding sequence is TGTGCCAGCAGTGGCAGGGCAGGTGAGCAGTTCTTC. It specifies CASSGRAGEQFF.

The V gene is TRBV5-1, the J gene TRBJ1-4, with D uncertain. The CDR3 length is 14 residues. Trimming removed 5 bases at V and 5 bases at J, with 13 bases between. Per the germline V gene, CDR1 is SGHRS and CDR2 is YFSETQ. The CDR3 sequence is CASRTGEPNEKLFF. In DNA, the CDR3 is TGCGCCAGCAGAACTGGTGAGCCAAATGAAAAACTGTTTTTT.

The chain has TRBV6-5 and TRBJ2-7; D remains ambiguous. The V and J ends lost 0 bases and 7 bases respectively, with 13 bases between them. The CDR3 loop spans 14 amino acids. Germline lookup yields CDR1 MNHEY and CDR2 SVGAGI. The CDR3 loop is CASSYSSLSWEQYF. DNA of the CDR3: TGTGCCAGCAGTTACTCGAGCCTAAGTTGGGAGCAGTACTTC.

This clone has only one observation. This chain connects TRBV19 to TRBJ1-5; maybe TRBD1 (6 bases). Looked up from germline, CDR1 is LNHDA and CDR2 is SQIVND (reference sequence). With 5 bases removed from V and 3 bases from J, the gap between germline ends came to 20 bases. There are 17 residues in the CDR3. CDR3 amino acids: CASSFAGTLTTNQPQHF. In nucleotides, the CDR3 is TGTGCCAGTAGTTTTGCCGGGACACTCACTACCAATCAGCCCCAGCATTTT.

V is TRBV6-1 and J is TRBJ1-3, with 7 bases that match TRBD1. This CDR3 has 15 residues. CDR1 is MNHNS, CDR2 SASEGT, per germline. V dropped 3 bases and J dropped 4; count of bases not matched to a gene: 6. The CDR3: CASSETTGPGNTIYF. CDR3 nucleotide sequence: TGTGCCAGCAGTGAGACGACAGGGCCCGGAAACACCATATATTTT.

This clone has just one count. This rearrangement joins TRBV7-9 to TRBJ1-5; 8 bases fit TRBD1. This CDR3 is built from 14 residues. With V trimmed by 5 bases and J by 4 bases, 4 bases remained unmatched. Looked up from germline, CDR1 is SEHNR and CDR2 is FQNEAQ (reference sequence). CDR3 sequence reads: CASSGTGPNQPQHF. The CDR3 DNA is TGTGCCAGCAGCGGGACAGGACCTAATCAGCCCCAGCATTTT.

The rearrangement uses TRBV10-3 and TRBJ2-1, with 11 bases identical to TRBD2. V lost 10 bases, J lost 6 bases, and 8 bases stayed unmatched. The CDR3 runs 14 residues. Germline CDR1 reads ENHRY; CDR2 reads SYGVKD. The CDR3, as DNA: TGTGCCACATTAGCGGGAGGGCGACGCAATGAGCAGTTCTTC. Protein: CATLAGGRRNEQFF.

This sequence joins TRBV30 and TRBJ2-1, with 7 positions matching TRBD2. CDR3 length: 15 residues. The V gene end was trimmed by 5 bases and the J gene end by 0 bases; junction bases not matched to a gene: 7. Germline CDR1 and CDR2: GTSNPN and SVGIG (reference sequence). The CDR3 protein is CAWVSGISSYNEQFF. CDR3 DNA: TGTGCCTGGGTGAGCGGGATTAGCTCCTACAATGAGCAGTTCTTC.

With regard to this clone: Other DNA sequences in the same sample also yield this CDR3. The V call is TRBV27, the J call TRBJ1-5, with 9 positions matching TRBD1. The CDR3 is 12 amino acids. Trimming cost V 6 bases and J 7 bases; bases outside gene matches: 1. The germline V gene encodes CDR1 MNHEY and CDR2 SMNVEV (reference sequence). CDR3 DNA: TGTGCCAGCAGGGACAGGGGCCAGCCCCAGCATTTT. Translation: CASRDRGQPQHF.

The V gene is TRBV6-1, the J gene TRBJ1-2; D is unresolved. This CDR3 is 13 amino acids long. With 2 bases removed from V and 5 bases from J, the gap between germline ends came to 9 bases. Germline values: CDR1 MNHNS, CDR2 SASEGT. The CDR3 loop reads CASSEQVGYGYTF. CDR3 coding DNA: TGTGCCAGCAGTGAACAGGTTGGATATGGCTACACCTTC.

The V and J genes are TRBV4-3 and TRBJ2-1, with 14 bases matching TRBD2. In germline, CDR1 is LGHNA, CDR2 YSLEER. The CDR3 has 15 amino acids. J was trimmed by 9 bases and V by 4 bases; bases with no gene match: 5. The DNA of the CDR3 is TGCGCCAGCAGCCCGGGACTAGCGGGGGCGGGTGAGCAGTTCTTC. Its protein is CASSPGLAGAGEQFF.

This clone was counted a single time. The chain recombines TRBV19 with TRBJ2-7; 8 positions agree with TRBD1. Trimming removed 5 bases from V and 0 bases from J; junction bases left unmatched: 9. The CDR3 is 16 residues long. Germline-derived CDR1 and CDR2 are LNHDA and SQIVND (reference sequence). The CDR3 DNA sequence: TGTGCCAGTAGTCACTCCCCGGGACAGGACTCCTACGAGCAGTACTTC. It specifies CASSHSPGQDSYEQYF.

The chain combines TRBV5-5 with TRBJ2-7; D call uncertain. The germline CDR1 and CDR2 sequences are SGHKS and YYEKEE (reference sequence). The CDR3 runs 12 residues. V shed 0 bases and J shed 5 bases, with 6 bases lying between them. The CDR3 region is CASSLGHHEQYF. The CDR3 nucleotides read TGTGCCAGCAGCTTGGGGCACCACGAGCAGTACTTC.

CDR3 bases: TGTGCCAGCACCCCGCTAGCGGGGGGCAATGAGCAGTTCTTC. The encoded protein is CASTPLAGGNEQFF. The rearrangement links TRBV27 to TRBJ2-1; TRBD2 aligns across 11 bases. Germline lookup yields CDR1 MNHEY and CDR2 SMNVEV (reference sequence). This CDR3 spans 14 amino acids. The ends lost 7 bases at V and 6 bases at J; junction bases unmatched: 5.

This rearrangement joins TRBV10-3 to TRBJ2-5; D call uncertain. Germline loops: CDR1 ENHRY, CDR2 SYGVKD. The CDR3 is 12 residues long. The V end was cut by 5 bases, the J end by 5 bases, with 9 bases between. In nucleotides, the CDR3 is TGTGCCATCAGTTCCACAGAGGAGACCCAGTACTTC. Translated, it gives CAISSTEETQYF.

The chain recombines TRBV19 with TRBJ2-2, with D possibly matching TRBD2 (5 bases). Trimming removed 10 bases at V and 4 bases at J, with 19 bases between. Germline-derived CDR1 and CDR2 are LNHDA and SQIVND (reference sequence). This CDR3 is 15 amino acids long. CDR3 sequence (DNA): TGTGCCACCCGAAACCGGGGTCTAGGCACCGGGGAGCTGTTTTTT. Translating gives CATRNRGLGTGELFF.

This chain joins TRBV19 and TRBJ1-3; weak D call: TRBD1 (5 bases). The V and J ends lost 6 bases and 0 bases respectively, with 15 bases between them. Germline-derived CDR1 and CDR2 are LNHDA and SQIVND (reference sequence). The CDR3 sequence is 16 residues long. CDR3 residues: CASRVAAGSSGNTIYF. The CDR3 DNA follows: TGTGCCAGTAGAGTGGCGGCAGGGTCCTCTGGAAACACCATATATTTT.

This clone showed up just once. The J gene is TRBJ2-1, the V gene TRBV2, with 10 bases aligning to TRBD1. The CDR3 extends over 17 amino acids. The V gene's germline CDR1 is SNHLY and CDR2 FYNNEI. J gave up 6 bases and V 4 bases, and 12 bases lay outside the gene matches. CDR3 DNA sequence: TGTGCCAGCAGTGTCGCATCCGGGACAGGGGTCCCCAATGAGCAGTTCTTC. It encodes CASSVASGTGVPNEQFF.